The clone carrying this T cell receptor (beta chain) has ten or more counts. This CDR3 is 16 amino acids long. Germline V gene lookup returns CDR1 MNHEY and CDR2 SVGAGI. V lost 0 bases and J lost 0, with 6 bases in between. Quantitative 5'-RACE with molecular barcodes was used to make the TCR beta libraries. TCRdb re-called the 5' RACE reads through MiXCR, storing one row per CDR3 protein. The data show roughly 240,000 distinct CDR3 sequences, 8% to 9% seen once. The data derive from a study of CD8 T cells in ankylosing spondylitis. The chain has TRBV6-5 and TRBJ1-6; D ambiguous. The sequence came from a female donor with ankylosing spondylitis or in good health (not recorded which). The sequencing input was blood, either unsorted or a sorted T cell fraction (not recorded which). The CDR3 sequence is CASSYSRSSYNSPLHF. DNA for the CDR3: TGTGCCAGCAGTTACTCCCGGAGCTCCTATAATTCACCCCTCCACTTT.